Following are 4 T cell receptor beta chains from one sample sequenced in a study of blood T cell repertoires in COVID-19. Only in-frame clones appear in the TCRdb table, and some are missing; sequencing was by immunoSEQ multiplex PCR. The table lists 200,000 to 250,000 clones, approximately 90% of them singletons. Specimen: peripheral blood. The receptors here all came from a woman between 50 and 59 years old with COVID-19, enrolled during active disease.

The J gene is TRBJ1-5, the V gene TRBV5-6, with 9 bases lining up with TRBD1. CDR3 length: 17 residues. Germline trimming cut 4 bases from V and 4 bases from J; bases unmatched to any gene: 12. Per the germline V gene, CDR1 is SGHDT and CDR2 is YYEEEE. As DNA, the CDR3 is TGTGCCAGCAGCCCCCGCCGGGACAGGGATCTTAATCAGCCCCAGCATTTT. Amino acids: CASSPRRDRDLNQPQHF.

J is TRBJ1-1 and V is TRBV19; TRBD1 is a possible D gene (6 bases). V lost 6 bases and J 4 bases, leaving 18 bases between the germline ends. Germline lookup yields CDR1 LNHDA and CDR2 SQIVND (reference sequence). CDR3 size: 15 residues. The chain's CDR3 is CASSLTHGGRTEAFF. Written as DNA, the CDR3 is TGTGCCAGTAGCCTCACCCACGGGGGGCGCACTGAAGCTTTCTTT.

The V call is TRBV2, the J call TRBJ2-1; D might be TRBD2 (5 bases). With 5 bases removed from V and 6 bases from J, the gap between germline ends came to 17 bases. Germline V lookup: CDR1 SNHLY, CDR2 FYNNEI. This CDR3 has 15 residues. The CDR3 spells CASSRRNIPPNEQFF. The CDR3 DNA is TGTGCCAGCAGTCGGAGGAACATTCCCCCCAATGAGCAGTTCTTC.

The V and J genes are TRBV10-3 and TRBJ1-1, with 10 bases matching TRBD1. The CDR3 is made up of 16 amino acids. With 10 bases clipped from V and 2 bases from J, the junction kept 13 bases outside the gene matches. CDR1 is ENHRY, CDR2 SYGVKD, per germline. The CDR3 protein is CATMTSGQGTNTEAFF. In DNA, the CDR3 is TGTGCCACCATGACCTCGGGACAGGGGACTAACACTGAAGCTTTCTTT.